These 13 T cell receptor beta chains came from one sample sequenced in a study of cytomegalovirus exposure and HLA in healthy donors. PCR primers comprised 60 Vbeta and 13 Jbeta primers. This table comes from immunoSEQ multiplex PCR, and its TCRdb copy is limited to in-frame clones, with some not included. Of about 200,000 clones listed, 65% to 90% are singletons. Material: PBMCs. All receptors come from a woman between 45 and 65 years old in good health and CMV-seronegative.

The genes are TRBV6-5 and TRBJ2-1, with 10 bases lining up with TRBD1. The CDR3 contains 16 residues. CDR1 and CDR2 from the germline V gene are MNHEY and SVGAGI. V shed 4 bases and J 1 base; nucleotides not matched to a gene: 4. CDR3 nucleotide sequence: TGTGCCAGCAGTTCCAGACAGGGGGCGTCCTACAATGAGCAGTTCTTC. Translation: CASSSRQGASYNEQFF.

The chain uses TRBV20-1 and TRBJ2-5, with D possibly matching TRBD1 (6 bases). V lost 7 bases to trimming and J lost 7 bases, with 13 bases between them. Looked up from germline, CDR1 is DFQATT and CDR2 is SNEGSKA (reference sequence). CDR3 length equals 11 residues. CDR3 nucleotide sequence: TGCAGTGACACCAAGACAGGGACCCAGTACTTC. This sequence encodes CSDTKTGTQYF.

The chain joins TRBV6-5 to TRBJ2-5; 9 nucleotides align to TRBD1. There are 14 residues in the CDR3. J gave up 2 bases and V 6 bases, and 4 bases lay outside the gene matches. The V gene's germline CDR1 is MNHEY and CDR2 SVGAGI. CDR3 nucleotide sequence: TGTGCCAGCAGGCGACAGGGGGAACAAGAGACCCAGTACTTC. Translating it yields CASRRQGEQETQYF.

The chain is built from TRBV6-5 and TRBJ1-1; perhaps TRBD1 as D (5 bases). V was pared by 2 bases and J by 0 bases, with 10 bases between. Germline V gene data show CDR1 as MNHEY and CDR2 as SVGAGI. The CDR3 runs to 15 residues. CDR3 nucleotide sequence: TGTGCCAGCAGTTACCGACAGATAATGAACACTGAAGCTTTCTTT. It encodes CASSYRQIMNTEAFF.

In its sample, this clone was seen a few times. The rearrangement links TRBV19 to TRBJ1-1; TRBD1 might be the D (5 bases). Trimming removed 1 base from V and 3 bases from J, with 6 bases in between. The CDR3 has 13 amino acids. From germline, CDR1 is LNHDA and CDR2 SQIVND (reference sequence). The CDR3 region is CASSIGQYTEAFF. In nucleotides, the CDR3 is TGTGCCAGTAGTATAGGACAGTACACTGAAGCTTTCTTT.

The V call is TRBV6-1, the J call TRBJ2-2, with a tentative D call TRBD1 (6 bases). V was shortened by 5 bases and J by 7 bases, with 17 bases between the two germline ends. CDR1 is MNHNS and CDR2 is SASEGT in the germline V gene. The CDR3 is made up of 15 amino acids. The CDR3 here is CASSPRTVPGGELFF. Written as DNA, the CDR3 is TGTGCCAGCAGTCCCAGGACAGTCCCAGGCGGGGAGCTGTTTTTT.

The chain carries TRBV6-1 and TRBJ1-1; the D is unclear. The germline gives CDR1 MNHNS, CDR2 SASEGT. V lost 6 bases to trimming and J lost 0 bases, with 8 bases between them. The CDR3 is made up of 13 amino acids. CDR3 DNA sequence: TGTGCCAGCAGCCTGGGAGTGAACACTGAAGCTTTCTTT. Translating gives CASSLGVNTEAFF.

The CDR3 region is CASSLAVGGTISREQYF. Here the CDR3 DNA reads TGCGCCAGCAGCTTGGCAGTAGGCGGGACTATCTCTAGGGAGCAGTACTTC. The gene calls are TRBV5-1 and TRBJ2-7, with TRBD2 identical over 7 bases. The CDR3 has 17 residues. CDR1 is SGHRS, CDR2 YFSETQ, per germline. J lost 7 bases, V lost 0 bases, and 16 bases had no gene match.

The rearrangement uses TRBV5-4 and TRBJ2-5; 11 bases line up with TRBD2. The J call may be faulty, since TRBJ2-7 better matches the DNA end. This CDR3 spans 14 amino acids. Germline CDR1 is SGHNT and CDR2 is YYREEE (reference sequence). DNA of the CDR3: TGTGCCAGCAGCTCGGGACTAGCGGTCTACGAGCAGTACTTC. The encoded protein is CASSSGLAVYEQYF.

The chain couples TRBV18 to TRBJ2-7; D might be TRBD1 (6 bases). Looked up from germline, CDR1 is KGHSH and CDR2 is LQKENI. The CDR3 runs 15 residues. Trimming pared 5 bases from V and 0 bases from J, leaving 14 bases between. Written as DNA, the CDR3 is TGTGCCAGCTCAGAACAGGGTATTACCTCCTACGAGCAGTACTTC. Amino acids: CASSEQGITSYEQYF. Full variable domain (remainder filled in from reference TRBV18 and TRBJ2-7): NAGVMQNPRHLVRRRGQEARLRCSPMKGHSHVYWYRQLPEEGLKFMVYLQKENIIDESGMPKERFSAEFPKEGPSILRIQQVVRGDSAAYFCASSEQGITSYEQYFGPGTRLTVT.

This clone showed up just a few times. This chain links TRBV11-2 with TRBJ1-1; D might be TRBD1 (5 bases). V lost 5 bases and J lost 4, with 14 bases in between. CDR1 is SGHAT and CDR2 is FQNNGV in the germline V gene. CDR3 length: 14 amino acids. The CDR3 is CASSPGRVSTEAFF. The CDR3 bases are TGTGCCAGCAGCCCTGGCAGGGTAAGCACTGAAGCTTTCTTT.

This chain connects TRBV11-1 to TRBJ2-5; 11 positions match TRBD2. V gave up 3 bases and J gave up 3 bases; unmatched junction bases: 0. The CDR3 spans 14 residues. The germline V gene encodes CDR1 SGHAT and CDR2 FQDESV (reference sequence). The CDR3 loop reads CASSLGLAEETQYF. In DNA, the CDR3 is TGTGCCAGCAGCTTGGGACTAGCGGAAGAGACCCAGTACTTC.

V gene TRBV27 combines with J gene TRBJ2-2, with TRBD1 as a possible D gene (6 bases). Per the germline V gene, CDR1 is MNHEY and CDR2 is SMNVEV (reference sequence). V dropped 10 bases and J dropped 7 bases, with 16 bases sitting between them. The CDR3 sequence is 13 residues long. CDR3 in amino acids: CATADSGIGELFF. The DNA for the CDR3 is TGTGCCACCGCGGACAGTGGGATCGGGGAGCTGTTTTTT.